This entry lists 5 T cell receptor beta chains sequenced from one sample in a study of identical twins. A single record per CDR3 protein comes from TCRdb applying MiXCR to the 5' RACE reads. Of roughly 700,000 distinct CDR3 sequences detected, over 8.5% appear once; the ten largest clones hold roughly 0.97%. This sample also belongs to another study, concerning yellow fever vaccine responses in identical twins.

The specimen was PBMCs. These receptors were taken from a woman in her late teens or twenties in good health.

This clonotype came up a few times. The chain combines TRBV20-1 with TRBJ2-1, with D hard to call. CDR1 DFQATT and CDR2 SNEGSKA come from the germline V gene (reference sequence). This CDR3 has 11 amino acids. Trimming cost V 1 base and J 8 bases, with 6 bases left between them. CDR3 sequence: CSARGPYEQFF. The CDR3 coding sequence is TGCAGTGCTAGAGGTCCGTATGAGCAGTTCTTC.

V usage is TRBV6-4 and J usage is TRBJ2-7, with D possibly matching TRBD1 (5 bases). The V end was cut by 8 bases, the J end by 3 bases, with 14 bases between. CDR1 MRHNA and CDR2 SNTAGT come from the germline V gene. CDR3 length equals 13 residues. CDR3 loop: CASSPGKGYEQYF. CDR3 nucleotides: TGTGCCAGCTCGCCAGGGAAAGGCTACGAGCAGTACTTC.

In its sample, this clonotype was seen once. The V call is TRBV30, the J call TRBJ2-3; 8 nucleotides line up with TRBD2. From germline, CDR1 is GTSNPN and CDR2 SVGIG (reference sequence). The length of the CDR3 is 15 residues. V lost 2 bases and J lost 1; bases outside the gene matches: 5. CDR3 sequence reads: CAWSPSGFGTDTQYF. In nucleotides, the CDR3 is TGTGCCTGGAGTCCTAGCGGGTTCGGCACAGATACGCAGTATTTT.

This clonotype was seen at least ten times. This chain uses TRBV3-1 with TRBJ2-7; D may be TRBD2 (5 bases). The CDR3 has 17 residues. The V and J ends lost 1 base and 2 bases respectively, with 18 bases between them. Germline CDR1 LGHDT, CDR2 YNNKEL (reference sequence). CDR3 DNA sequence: TGTGCCAGCAGCCAAGTAGGGAGAGCCTCCCCGGCCTACGAGCAGTACTTC. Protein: CASSQVGRASPAYEQYF.

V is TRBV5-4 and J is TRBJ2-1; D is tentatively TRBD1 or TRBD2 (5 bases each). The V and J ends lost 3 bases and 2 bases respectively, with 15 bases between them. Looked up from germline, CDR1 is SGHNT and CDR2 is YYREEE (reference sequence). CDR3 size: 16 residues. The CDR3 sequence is CASSSSGASTYNEQFF. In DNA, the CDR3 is TGTGCCAGCAGCTCATCCGGGGCCTCAACCTACAATGAGCAGTTCTTC.